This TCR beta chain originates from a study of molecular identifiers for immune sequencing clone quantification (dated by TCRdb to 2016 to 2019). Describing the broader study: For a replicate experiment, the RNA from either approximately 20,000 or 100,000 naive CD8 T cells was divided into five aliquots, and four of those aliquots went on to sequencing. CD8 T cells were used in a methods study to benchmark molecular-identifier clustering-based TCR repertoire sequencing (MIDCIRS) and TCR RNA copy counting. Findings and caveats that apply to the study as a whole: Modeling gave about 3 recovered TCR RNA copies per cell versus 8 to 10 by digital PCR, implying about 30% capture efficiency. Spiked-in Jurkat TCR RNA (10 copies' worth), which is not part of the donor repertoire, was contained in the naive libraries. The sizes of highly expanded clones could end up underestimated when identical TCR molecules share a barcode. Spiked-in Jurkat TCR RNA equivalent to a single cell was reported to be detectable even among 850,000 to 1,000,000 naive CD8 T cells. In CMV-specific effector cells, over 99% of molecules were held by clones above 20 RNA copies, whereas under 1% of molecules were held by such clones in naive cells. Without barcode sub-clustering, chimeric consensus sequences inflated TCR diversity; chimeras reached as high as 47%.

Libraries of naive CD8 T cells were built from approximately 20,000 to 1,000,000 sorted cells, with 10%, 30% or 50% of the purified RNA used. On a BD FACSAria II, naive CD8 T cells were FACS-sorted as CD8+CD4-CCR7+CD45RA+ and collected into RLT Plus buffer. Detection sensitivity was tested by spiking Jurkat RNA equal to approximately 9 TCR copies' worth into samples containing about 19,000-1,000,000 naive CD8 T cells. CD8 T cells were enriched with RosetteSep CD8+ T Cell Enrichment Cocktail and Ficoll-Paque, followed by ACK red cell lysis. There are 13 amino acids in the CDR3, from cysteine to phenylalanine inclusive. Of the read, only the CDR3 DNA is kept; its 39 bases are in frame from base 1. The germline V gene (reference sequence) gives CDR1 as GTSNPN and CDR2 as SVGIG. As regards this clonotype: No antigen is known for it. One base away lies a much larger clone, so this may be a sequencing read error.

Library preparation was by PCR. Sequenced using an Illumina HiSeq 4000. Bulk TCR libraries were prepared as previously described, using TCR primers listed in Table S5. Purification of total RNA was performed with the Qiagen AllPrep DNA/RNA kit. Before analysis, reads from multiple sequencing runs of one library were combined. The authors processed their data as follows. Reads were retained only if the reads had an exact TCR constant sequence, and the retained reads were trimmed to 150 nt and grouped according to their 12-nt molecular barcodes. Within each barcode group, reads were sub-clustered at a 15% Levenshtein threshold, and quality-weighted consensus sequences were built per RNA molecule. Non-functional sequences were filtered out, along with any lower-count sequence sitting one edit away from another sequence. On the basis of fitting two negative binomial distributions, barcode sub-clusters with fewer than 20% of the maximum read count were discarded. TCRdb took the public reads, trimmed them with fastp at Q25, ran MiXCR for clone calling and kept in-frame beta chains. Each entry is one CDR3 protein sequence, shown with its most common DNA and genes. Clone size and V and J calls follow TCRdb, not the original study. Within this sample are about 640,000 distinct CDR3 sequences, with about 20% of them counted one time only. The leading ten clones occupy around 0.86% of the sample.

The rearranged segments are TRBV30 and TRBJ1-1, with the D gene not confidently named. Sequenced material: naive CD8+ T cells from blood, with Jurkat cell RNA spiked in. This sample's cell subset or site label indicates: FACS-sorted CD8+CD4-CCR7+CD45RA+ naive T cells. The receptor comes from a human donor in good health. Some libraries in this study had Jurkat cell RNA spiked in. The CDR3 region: CTWSLSAPTEAFF. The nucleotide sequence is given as TGTACCTGGAGTCTGTCGGCCCCCACTGAAGCTTTCTTT. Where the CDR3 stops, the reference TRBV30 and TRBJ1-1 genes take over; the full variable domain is SQTIHQWPATLVQPVGSPLSLECTVEGTSNPNLYWYRQAAGRGLQLLFYSVGIGQISSEVPQNLSASRPQDRQFILSSKKLLLSDSGFYLCTWSLSAPTEAFFGQGTRLTVV.